The entry below gives a single T cell receptor beta chain sequence along with its context. This clonotype was observed at least ten times. Its cognate antigen has yet to be identified. Base qualities are not recorded, but no much larger clone differs from it by a single base. Library preparation used PCR. The data were produced on an Illumina HiSeq 2500. TCR libraries were prepared with molecular barcoding, using unique molecular identifiers to normalize TCRbeta repertoire quantification. Through fastp at Q25 and MiXCR, TCRdb rebuilt clones from the public reads, retaining in-frame beta chains. Each CDR3 protein gets just one entry, which takes the most common genes and DNA from the rows behind it. Present in this sample are some 250,000 distinct CDR3 sequences, around 12% of which were seen just once. Jointly, the top ten make up approximately 2.4% of the sample. The data belong to a study of T-cell reconstitution after alpha-beta-depleted transplantation in children (dated by TCRdb to about 2016). The study in broad terms: Using TCR repertoire profiling, the study followed T-cell immune reconstitution in a quantitative way in children after TCRalphabeta/CD19-depleted allogeneic hematopoietic cell transplantation.

The sample in question was PBMCs from the stem cell graft donor, obtained from the stem cell graft. This clonotype was sampled from a human donor who donated a stem cell graft to a child with acute lymphoblastic leukemia.

The nucleotide sequence reads as follows: TGTGCCAACCCGCCCGGCGGAGCCAGCTCCTACGAGCAGTACTTC. Its protein reads: CANPPGGASSYEQYF. The V and J genes are TRBV27 and TRBJ2-7; the D gene cannot be resolved reliably. The junction shows trimming of 10 bases on V and 0 bases on J, plus 19 bases between the germline ends. The CDR3, from cysteine to phenylalanine, totals 15 residues. Only the CDR3 DNA stays, 45 bases, in frame from base 1. Sequences MNHEY (CDR1) and SMNVEV (CDR2) are obtained from the germline V gene (reference sequence).